The following is a T cell receptor beta chain sequence with its context. Original analysis: Quantification of nucleated cells was approximated via reference gene primer amplification. Here immunoSEQ multiplex PCR was the method, and the copy in TCRdb shows in-frame clones only, minus some. From that table come the V and J calls and clone size; the DNA was used to work out D and trimming. The table shows some 45,000 clones, with 80% occurring only once. This specimen comes from a study of blood T cell repertoires in COVID-19. Across the whole study: Some COVID-19 samples were acute and others convalescent; all came from the United States, Italy and Spain.

Germline V gives CDR1 MDHEN, CDR2 SYDVKM. This CDR3 is 16 amino acids long. Germline trimming cut 4 bases from V and 4 bases from J; bases unmatched to any gene: 12. The clonotype originates from an older man with acute or convalescent COVID-19. Sequencing was performed on peripheral blood. The chain has TRBV28 and TRBJ1-2, with 7 positions matching TRBD1. CDR3: CASSWGQSLGFYGYTF. The CDR3 bases are TGTGCCAGCAGTTGGGGACAGTCTTTAGGATTCTATGGCTACACCTTC.